These 10 T cell receptor beta chains share one sample of origin, sequenced in a study of T cell clonality in common variable immunodeficiency. General study findings and limits: Fewer deletions and N-nucleotide insertions were reportedly seen in common variable immunodeficiency TCR beta sequences.

Clones were read by immunoSEQ multiplex PCR, and TCRdb kept only the in-frame ones, dropping some. This sample has 15,000 to 20,000 clones, each found more than once. What these receptors recognize is not known. Sequencing input: peripheral blood mononuclear cells. All receptors come from a human donor with common variable immunodeficiency.

About this clone itself: The sequence runs out 3 residues before the end of the CDR3; the remainder is reconstructed from the germline J gene. The gene calls are TRBV7-9 and TRBJ1-1, with 8 positions matching TRBD1. Trimming cost V 2 bases and J 4 bases; bases outside gene matches: 3. The germline V gene has CDR1 SEHNR and CDR2 FQNEAQ (reference sequence). This CDR3 is 14 amino acids long. The CDR3 loop reads CASSLTTGGTEAFF. The DNA read from the CDR3 is TGTGCCAGCAGCTTAACAACAGGGGGCACTGAA.

This clone was detected many times. The CDR3: CASSTGLAGRWETQYF. Partial CDR3 DNA: TGTGCCAGCAGCACGGGACTAGCGGGGAGGTGGGAGACC. This chain links TRBV7-7 with TRBJ2-5; 13 bases fit TRBD2. Read data end 3 residues before the CDR3 end; the end is taken from the germline J gene. The CDR3 runs to 16 residues. The V segment lost 5 bases and the J segment 5 bases; nucleotides outside the gene matches: 8. Germline CDR1 and CDR2: SSHAT and FNYEAQ (reference sequence).

This clone was counted between two and nine times. The read ends 3 residues shy of where the CDR3 ends; the end is completed using the germline J gene. The chain has TRBV11-2 and TRBJ1-1; D unclear. The CDR3 runs 11 residues. Germline-derived CDR1 and CDR2 are SGHAT and FQNNGV. CDR3 DNA, as far as it was read: TGTGCCAGCAGCTTAACAGTGGAA. Translating gives CASSLTVE. The whole CDR3 protein is CASSLTVEAFF.

This clone has just a few counts. With the read ending 3 residues before the CDR3 end, the germline J gene is used to fill in that end. J is TRBJ2-5 and V is TRBV18; tentatively, D is TRBD1 (5 bases). The V end was cut by 0 bases, the J end by 6 bases, with 11 bases between. CDR3 size: 14 residues. Germline CDR1 and CDR2: KGHSH and LQKENI. The CDR3 sequence is CASSPPQGLQTQYF. CDR3 DNA (partial): TGTGCCAGCTCACCACCCCAGGGCTTGCAGACC.

This clone was recorded a few times. Read sequence stops 3 residues before the CDR3 end, and the germline J gene provides the missing end. This chain links TRBV30 with TRBJ1-2; 7 nucleotides match TRBD1. With 3 bases clipped from V and 4 bases from J, the junction kept 14 bases outside the gene matches. Germline V gene data show CDR1 as GTSNPN and CDR2 as SVGIG (reference sequence). The CDR3 length is 16 residues. The CDR3 spells CAWSRVGSGGSYGYTF. The covered CDR3 bases are TGTGCCTGGAGCCGCGTGGGGTCAGGGGGTTCCTATGGC.

This clone has more than one count but fewer than ten. The read ends 3 residues early relative to the CDR3; the germline J gene fills the gap. J is TRBJ2-1 and V is TRBV7-9; D is uncertain. The germline V and J ends were trimmed by 1 base and 4 bases, with 8 bases remaining between them. The CDR3 has 14 amino acids. Germline lookup yields CDR1 SEHNR and CDR2 FQNEAQ (reference sequence). Incomplete CDR3 DNA: TGTGCCAGCAGCTTAGTTCGCCAGTACAATGAG. It specifies CASSLVRQYNE. The whole CDR3 is CASSLVRQYNEQFF. Looking up the rest from reference TRBV7-9 and TRBJ2-1 gives the full variable domain: DTGVSQNPRHKITKRGQNVTFRCDPISEHNRLYWYRQTLGQGPEFLTYFQNEAQLEKSRLLSDRFSAERPKGSFSTLEIQRTEQGDSAMYLCASSLVRQYNEQFFGPGTRLTVL.

In regard to this clone: The read terminates 3 residues before the CDR3 end, so the remaining end is supplied by the germline J gene. The V gene is TRBV7-3, the J gene TRBJ2-3; 9 bases fit TRBD1. V lost 5 bases and J lost 3; bases outside the gene matches: 6. Germline V gene data show CDR1 as SGHTA and CDR2 as FQGTGA. The CDR3 contains 15 residues. The sequenced part of the CDR3 DNA is TGTGCCAGCAGCCTCGGACAGGGGCGGACAGATACG. This gives the protein CASSLGQGRTDT. In full, the CDR3 is CASSLGQGRTDTQYF.

This clone appeared many times. The CDR3 extends 3 residues past the end of the read, so its final part is completed from the germline J gene. Other DNA sequences from this sample encode an identical CDR3 as well. J is TRBJ2-5 and V is TRBV6-2 or TRBV6-3; D not resolved. Trimming removed 2 bases at V and 4 bases at J, with 5 bases between. The CDR3 consists of 12 residues. From germline, CDR1 is MNHEY and CDR2 SVGEGT. The CDR3 protein is CASSYRVETQYF. The part of the CDR3 DNA that was read is TGTGCCAGCAGTTACAGGGTAGAGACC.

This clone occurred a few times. The read is 3 residues too short to cover the CDR3 end, so that end is filled in from the germline J gene. V gene TRBV19 combines with J gene TRBJ2-3; TRBD2 aligns across 9 bases. Germline V gives CDR1 LNHDA, CDR2 SQIVND (reference sequence). The CDR3 has 13 amino acids. Unmatched junction bases numbered 4, after V lost 9 bases and J lost 3 bases. The part of the CDR3 DNA that was read is TGTGCCAGCAGGACTAGCGTGACAGATACG. Translation gives CASRTSVTDT. The entire CDR3 protein is CASRTSVTDTQYF.

This clone was detected many times. The observed sequence ends 3 residues before the CDR3 terminus, with the missing tail filled in from the germline J gene. The chain links TRBV4-1 to TRBJ2-1; TRBD1 matches 7 bases. In germline, CDR1 is MGHRA, CDR2 YSYEKL. The V segment lost 6 bases and the J segment 0 bases; nucleotides outside the gene matches: 2. The CDR3 has 14 residues. The covered CDR3 bases are TGCGCCAGCAGAGACAGGGACTCCTACAATGAG. Amino acids: CASRDRDSYNE. The whole CDR3 protein is CASRDRDSYNEQFF.